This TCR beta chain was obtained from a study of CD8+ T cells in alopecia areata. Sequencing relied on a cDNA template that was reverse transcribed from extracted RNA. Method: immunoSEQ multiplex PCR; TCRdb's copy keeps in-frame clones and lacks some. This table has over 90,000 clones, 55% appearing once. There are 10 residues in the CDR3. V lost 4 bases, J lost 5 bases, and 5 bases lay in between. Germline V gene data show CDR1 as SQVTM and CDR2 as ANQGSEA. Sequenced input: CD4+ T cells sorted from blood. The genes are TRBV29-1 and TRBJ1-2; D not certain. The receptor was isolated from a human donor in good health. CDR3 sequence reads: CSVAEYGYTF. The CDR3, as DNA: TGCAGCGTTGCAGAATATGGCTACACCTTC.